This T cell receptor beta chain was documented in a study of T cells in Graves' hyperthyroidism and ophthalmopathy. Notes on the study in general: Peripheral blood also featured most of the thyroid clonotypes expanded above 0.001.

Germline V CDR1 and CDR2: WSHSY, SAAADI. This CDR3 contains 15 residues. Regions amplified from RNA transcripts were the TCR beta CDR3 regions. Carried out on the TCR CDR3, a first-round RT-PCR used the HTBI primer set. In TCRdb, the multiplex PCR reads were re-called with MiXCR into one record per CDR3 protein. The table shows around 620,000 distinct CDR3 sequences, with around 42% occurring only once. Comment on this clonotype: Its antigen remains unknown. One end of the junction varies from germline; a read error may be responsible.

The source material was peripheral blood or thyroid tissue (not recorded which). The receptor comes from an adult woman with Graves' disease, either hyperthyroidism or ophthalmopathy (not recorded which). The V gene is TRBV10-2, the J gene TRBJ1-2, with 9 bases that match TRBD1. The CDR3 sequence: CASSTPGQGRRGYTF. CDR3 nucleotides: TGTGCCAGCAGTACACCGGGACAGGGAAGGAGGGGCTACACCTTC.